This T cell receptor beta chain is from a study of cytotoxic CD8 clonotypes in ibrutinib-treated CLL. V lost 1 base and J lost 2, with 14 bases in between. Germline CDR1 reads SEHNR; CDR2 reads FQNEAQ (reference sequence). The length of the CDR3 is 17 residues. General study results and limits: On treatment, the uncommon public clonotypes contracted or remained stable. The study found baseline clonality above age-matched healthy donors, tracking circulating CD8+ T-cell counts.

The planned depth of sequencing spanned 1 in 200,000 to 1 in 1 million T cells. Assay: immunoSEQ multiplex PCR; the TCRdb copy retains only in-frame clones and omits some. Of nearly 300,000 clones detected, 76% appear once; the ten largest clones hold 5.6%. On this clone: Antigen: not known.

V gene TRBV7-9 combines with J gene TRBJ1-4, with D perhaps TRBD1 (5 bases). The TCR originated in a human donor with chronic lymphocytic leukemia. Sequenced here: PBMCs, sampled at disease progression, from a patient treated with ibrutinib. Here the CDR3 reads CASSLGSGGTTNEKLFF. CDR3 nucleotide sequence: TGTGCCAGCAGCTTAGGTTCAGGAGGGACGACTAATGAAAAACTGTTTTTT.